These T cell receptor beta chains were read from a single sample in a study of blood T cell repertoires in COVID-19. Profiled with immunoSEQ multiplex PCR; TCRdb holds only in-frame clones, not every one. Of a few hundred thousand clones listed, 85% are singletons. Sequencing input: peripheral blood. Every receptor here comes from a human donor in a cohort sampled during active COVID-19. CDR3s include the opening cysteine and the closing phenylalanine or tryptophan. A D gene is named only where the DNA matches it firmly. Clone size is stated in some rows and not others, as once, few, many or a class when expanded.

V gene	clone size	CDR3 length	D gene	J gene	CDR3 DNA	CDR3 protein
TRBV27	once	13	TRBD1	TRBJ2-7	TGTGCCAGCAGTGGACAGGGGAACTACGAGCAGTACTTC	CASSGQGNYEQYF
TRBV10-3	-	13	TRBD2	TRBJ2-1	TGTGCCATCTCGGCTAGCGGGTACAATGAGCAGTTCTTC	CAISASGYNEQFF
TRBV5-6	-	14	-	TRBJ2-7	TGTGCCAGCAGCTTGGTGGACATCGGGTACGAGCAGTACTTC	CASSLVDIGYEQYF
TRBV29-1	-	11	-	TRBJ2-3	TGCAGCGGACATCGCACAGATACGCAGTATTTT	CSGHRTDTQYF
TRBV5-4	-	13	-	TRBJ2-7	TGTGCCAGCAGCCTGTCGGTGGCCTACGAGCAGTACTTC	CASSLSVAYEQYF
TRBV3-1/TRBV3-2	-	14	-	TRBJ1-4	TGTGCCAGCAGCCAAGCAGGCACAGAAGAAAAACTGTTTTTT	CASSQAGTEEKLFF
TRBV12-5	-	14	TRBD1	TRBJ2-7	TGTGCTAGTGGCTTGACCGGGACAGGGACCGAGCAGTACTTC	CASGLTGTGTEQYF
TRBV24-1	-	13	TRBD1	TRBJ2-5	TGTGCCACCGCCTCAGGGGGCGCGGAGACCCAGTACTTC	CATASGGAETQYF
TRBV19	-	15	TRBD1	TRBJ2-7	TGTGCCAGTAGTATCCCGGGACAGGGAACCTACGAGCAGTACTTC	CASSIPGQGTYEQYF
TRBV3-1/TRBV3-2	-	15	-	TRBJ1-1	TGTGCCAGCAGTCCCGAAACTGAACGGGACACTGAAGCTTTCTTT	CASSPETERDTEAFF
TRBV21-1	-	14	-	TRBJ2-1	TGTGCCAGCACCGGGACAGGGGCCTACAATGAGCAGTTCTTC	CASTGTGAYNEQFF
TRBV7-3	-	14	-	TRBJ1-1	TGTGCCAGCAGCTTAAGGGTCCAGGATACTGAAGCTTTCTTT	CASSLRVQDTEAFF
TRBV20-1	-	14	-	TRBJ1-2	TGCAGTGCTAGTGGACAACCCGAATCGGGGGGCTACACCTTC	CSASGQPESGGYTF
TRBV24-1	-	14	TRBD1	TRBJ2-2	TGTGCCACCAGCACAGGGGGATACACCGGGGAGCTGTTTTTT	CATSTGGYTGELFF
TRBV10-3	-	15	-	TRBJ2-6	TGTGCCATCAGGGGCGTTATATCTGGGGCCAACGTCCTGACTTTC	CAIRGVISGANVLTF
TRBV12-3/TRBV12-4	-	13	-	TRBJ1-3	TGTGCCAACTCCAAAGCCTCTGGAAACACCATATATTTT	CANSKASGNTIYF
TRBV6-5	-	15	TRBD1	TRBJ2-7	TGTGCCAGCAGTTACTCTGTGACAGGGATCTACGAGCAGTACTTC	CASSYSVTGIYEQYF
TRBV7-2	-	13	-	TRBJ2-2	TGTGCCAGCAGCTTAGTCTCTACCGGGGAGCTGTTTTTT	CASSLVSTGELFF
TRBV10-3	-	14	TRBD1	TRBJ2-7	TGTGCCATCAGTGAGAGAGGGACAGGGGAAGAGCAGTACTTC	CAISERGTGEEQYF
TRBV19	-	14	TRBD1	TRBJ1-2	TGTGCCATCTCACGTACAGGGGGCGTCTATGGCTACACCTTC	CAISRTGGVYGYTF
TRBV6-5	few	14	TRBD1	TRBJ1-1	TGTGCCAGCACCGTACAGGGGTTGAACACTGAAGCTTTCTTT	CASTVQGLNTEAFF
TRBV30	once	13	TRBD1	TRBJ1-1	TGTGCCTGGAGTACAGGGGGAGGCACTGAAGCTTTCTTT	CAWSTGGGTEAFF
TRBV3-1/TRBV3-2	-	17	TRBD2	TRBJ2-1	TGTGCCAGCAGCCAAGATATGGAGACTAGCGGGGGGAATGAGCAGTTCTTC	CASSQDMETSGGNEQFF
TRBV7-9	-	15	-	TRBJ1-6	TGTGCCAGCAGCCCCCGGGGGGGCATCCTTCCACCCCTCCACTTT	CASSPRGGILPPLHF
TRBV6-5	-	16	-	TRBJ1-2	TGTGCCAGCAGTTACGGGTTTGGGCAGCAGGTCTATGGCTACACCTTC	CASSYGFGQQVYGYTF
TRBV30	-	13	TRBD1	TRBJ1-5	TGTGCCTGGAGTCTCCAGGGGGAACAGCCCCAGCATTTT	CAWSLQGEQPQHF
TRBV30	few	14	-	TRBJ1-4	TGTGCCTGGAGGCCCCCGGTAACTAATGAAAAACTGTTTTTT	CAWRPPVTNEKLFF
TRBV9	-	16	-	TRBJ1-2	TGTGCCAGCAGCGGGGTGGCAGGGTACGATTCCTATGGCTACACCTTC	CASSGVAGYDSYGYTF
TRBV27	once	16	TRBD1	TRBJ2-7	TGTGCCAGCAGTTTTAAAACCGGGACAGGGGGCGACGAGCAGTACTTC	CASSFKTGTGGDEQYF
TRBV6-1	-	13	TRBD1	TRBJ1-2	TGTGCCAGCAGTGAAGCGACAGGGGATGGCTACACCTTC	CASSEATGDGYTF
TRBV18	-	13	-	TRBJ1-5	TGTGCCAGCTCACCAGAAGGAGATCAGCCCCAGCATTTT	CASSPEGDQPQHF
TRBV7-9	-	15	TRBD1	TRBJ1-6	TGTGCCAGCAGCACGGACAGGGTCTATAATTCACCCCTCCACTTT	CASSTDRVYNSPLHF
TRBV6-5	-	15	TRBD1	TRBJ1-6	TGTGCCAGCACTCAAGGGGGGACAGCAAATTCACCCCTCCACTTT	CASTQGGTANSPLHF
TRBV20-1	-	11	-	TRBJ1-2	TGCAGTGCTCGGGAGGAGGGTCTCTACACCTTC	CSAREEGLYTF
TRBV29-1	-	13	TRBD2	TRBJ2-7	TGCAGCGTTACCGGGACTAGCGGTTTCGAGCAGTACTTC	CSVTGTSGFEQYF
TRBV9	few	16	TRBD2	TRBJ2-3	TGTGCCAGCAGCGTAGGGCTAGGGACTAGTAGCGATACGCAGTATTTT	CASSVGLGTSSDTQYF
TRBV20-1	-	11	-	TRBJ1-2	TGCAGTGCTTATACTGCGTACGGCTACACCTTC	CSAYTAYGYTF
TRBV29-1	-	14	-	TRBJ2-1	TGCAGCGTTACGCTACCAACCACCTACAATGAGCAGTTCTTC	CSVTLPTTYNEQFF
TRBV5-1	few	14	TRBD1	TRBJ1-5	TGCGCCAGCAGCTTGAAGGGGGCGGAACAGCCCCAGCATTTT	CASSLKGAEQPQHF
TRBV7-9	-	16	TRBD2	TRBJ2-1	TGTGCCAGCAGCTTAGGGGTTAGCGGGGGAGTCGATGAGCAGTTCTTC	CASSLGVSGGVDEQFF
TRBV5-1	-	14	TRBD1	TRBJ2-3	TGCGCCACCGCTACTGACAGGGGAGCAGATACGCAGTATTTT	CATATDRGADTQYF
TRBV10-2	-	14	-	TRBJ2-2	TGCGCCAGCAGTGGACTAGCGAACACCGGGGAGCTGTTTTTT	CASSGLANTGELFF
TRBV6-4	-	14	TRBD2	TRBJ2-5	TGTGCCAGCAGTGAAGAAGCGGGGTTTGGGACCCAGTACTTC	CASSEEAGFGTQYF
TRBV10-1	many	10	-	TRBJ2-1	TGCGCCAGCCTGTACAATGAGCAGTTCTTC	CASLYNEQFF
TRBV9	-	13	TRBD1	TRBJ1-2	TGTGCCAGCAGAGGAGACAGGGGAGGCGGCTACACCTTC	CASRGDRGGGYTF
TRBV15	-	15	-	TRBJ1-2	TGTGCCACCAGCGATAAGACAGGAGACCTCTATGGCTACACCTTC	CATSDKTGDLYGYTF
TRBV6-1	-	19	-	TRBJ1-6	TGTGCCAGCAGTGAAGTGGGGCACTTTGGCGGTTCCTATAATTCACCCCTCCACTTT	CASSEVGHFGGSYNSPLHF
TRBV5-4	few	13	-	TRBJ1-1	TGTGCCAGCAGCTTGGCAGGATTGTCTGAAGCTTTCTTT	CASSLAGLSEAFF
TRBV11-1	-	14	TRBD2	TRBJ2-5	TGTGCCAGCAGCCGACTAGCTGTGGGAGAGACCCAGTACTTC	CASSRLAVGETQYF
TRBV10-1	once	15	-	TRBJ2-3	TGCGCCAGCAGCCGAGCGGGCGCGCGGGTCGATACGCAGTATTTT	CASSRAGARVDTQYF
TRBV5-4	-	17	TRBD2	TRBJ2-3	TGTGCCAGCAGCTCTGGACTAGCGGGGGGACTCACAGATACGCAGTATTTT	CASSSGLAGGLTDTQYF